Listed here are 32 T cell receptor beta chains from one sample, sequenced in a study of cytomegalovirus exposure and HLA in healthy donors. PCR used 60 Vbeta primers and 13 Jbeta primers. Libraries were prepared by immunoSEQ multiplex PCR; TCRdb keeps only in-frame clonotypes and omits some of them. Here the sample spans under 150,000 clones, approximately 82% being singletons. The sequencing sample was made of PBMCs. These receptors all stem from a man between 45 and 60 years old in good health and CMV-seronegative.

The chain employs TRBV2 and TRBJ1-1; possible D gene TRBD1, 6 bases. The CDR3 length is 13 residues. Per the germline V gene, CDR1 is SNHLY and CDR2 is FYNNEI. The V end lost 5 bases, the J end lost 4 bases, and 11 bases lay between the germline ends. The CDR3 loop reads CASSRTGITEAFF. The CDR3 DNA follows: TGTGCCAGCAGTAGAACAGGGATCACTGAAGCTTTCTTT.

The J gene is TRBJ2-3, the V gene TRBV9, with 7 bases fitting TRBD2. Germline values: CDR1 SGDLS, CDR2 YYNGEE. The CDR3 runs 17 residues. V lost 1 base, J lost 3 bases, and 11 bases stayed unmatched. The CDR3 nucleotides read TGTGCCAGCAGCGTACAAGGGAGGGCGTTTGGGACAGATACGCAGTATTTT. It yields the protein CASSVQGRAFGTDTQYF.

V usage is TRBV5-1 and J usage is TRBJ2-2, with 9 bases fitting TRBD1. Germline CDR1 reads SGHRS; CDR2 reads YFSETQ. The J segment lost 1 base and the V segment lost 6 bases, leaving 7 bases of the junction unmatched. The CDR3 consists of 16 residues. The CDR3 loop reads CASTPQGQGNTGELFF. The CDR3 DNA reads TGCGCCAGCACTCCTCAGGGACAGGGGAACACCGGGGAGCTGTTTTTT.

The chain recombines TRBV7-3 with TRBJ2-3, with 15 positions matching TRBD2. V shed 5 bases and J 1 base; nucleotides not matched to a gene: 13. The CDR3 spans 20 residues. Germline CDR1 reads SGHTA; CDR2 reads FQGTGA. CDR3 DNA: TGTGCCAGCAGCACAACCGGGACTAGCGGGGGGTCCAACGGCACAGATACGCAGTATTTT. It is translated as CASSTTGTSGGSNGTDTQYF.

The chain recombines TRBV4-3 with TRBJ1-6; 9 bases are a match to TRBD1. V shed 3 bases, J shed 8 bases, and the junction held 2 bases outside the gene matches. The CDR3 loop spans 14 amino acids. Germline lookup yields CDR1 LGHNA and CDR2 YSLEER. The CDR3, as DNA: TGCGCCAGCAGCCACCGGGACAGGGATTCACCCCTCCACTTT. Protein sequence: CASSHRDRDSPLHF.

The V call is TRBV14, the J call TRBJ1-6; D is uncertain. Trimming stripped 0 bases from V and 4 bases from J, with 4 bases between. CDR3 length: 14 amino acids. Germline lookup yields CDR1 SGHDN and CDR2 FVKESK. In nucleotides, the CDR3 is TGTGCCAGCAGCCAAGACTTTTATAATTCACCCCTCCACTTT. This translates into CASSQDFYNSPLHF.

The CDR3 sequence: CASSHRLANEQFF. Here the CDR3 DNA reads TGCGCCAGCAGCCATCGTCTAGCCAATGAGCAGTTCTTC. The chain joins TRBV4-3 to TRBJ2-1; D possibly corresponds to TRBD2 (5 bases). V was trimmed by 3 bases and J by 6 bases, leaving 9 bases between them. The CDR3 has 13 residues. Germline assignment: CDR1 LGHNA and CDR2 YSLEER.

In this sample, this clone turned up once. V usage is TRBV25-1 and J usage is TRBJ2-5; possible D gene TRBD1, 5 bases. V dropped 2 bases and J dropped 3 bases, with 16 bases sitting between them. The CDR3 covers 16 residues. Germline V gene lookup returns CDR1 MGHDK and CDR2 SYGVNS. The CDR3: CASSEGNTAGKETQYF. CDR3 in DNA: TGTGCCAGCAGTGAAGGGAACACGGCAGGGAAAGAGACCCAGTACTTC.

This chain links TRBV2 with TRBJ2-7, with 8 positions matching TRBD1. Trimming removed 4 bases from V and 0 bases from J; junction bases left unmatched: 5. The CDR3 extends over 15 amino acids. Per germline, CDR1 SNHLY and CDR2 FYNNEI. CDR3 protein: CASSVRTGTSYEQYF. The DNA of the CDR3 is TGTGCCAGCAGTGTCCGGACAGGGACCTCCTACGAGCAGTACTTC.

This chain connects TRBV6-6 to TRBJ1-2; 9 bases agree with TRBD1. With V trimmed by 2 bases and J by 8 bases, 12 bases remained unmatched. Germline V gene data show CDR1 as MNHNY and CDR2 as SVGAGI (reference sequence). The CDR3 covers 16 residues. The CDR3 spells CASSYDGQGPLIGYTF. CDR3 DNA: TGTGCCAGCAGTTACGATGGACAGGGGCCCCTTATCGGCTACACCTTC.

The chain combines TRBV19 with TRBJ1-2, with D perhaps TRBD1 (5 bases). The CDR3 spans 15 residues. The germline gives CDR1 LNHDA, CDR2 SQIVND (reference sequence). The ends were cut back, 5 bases at V and 6 bases at J, with 19 bases in the middle. CDR3 nucleotide sequence: TGTGCCAGTAGTCCCTATGGAGGGGAGTATAATGGCTACACCTTC. Protein: CASSPYGGEYNGYTF.

This clone has just a few counts. The chain uses TRBV27 and TRBJ2-5, with 8 bases identical to TRBD2. CDR1 is MNHEY and CDR2 is SMNVEV in the germline V gene (reference sequence). Trimming took 4 bases from V and 9 from J; bases not matched to a gene: 13. CDR3 size: 15 residues. CDR3 residues: CASSSKAGAKGAQYF. The CDR3 bases are TGTGCCAGCAGTTCGAAAGCGGGGGCTAAAGGGGCCCAGTACTTC.

The rearrangement joins TRBV5-8 to TRBJ2-7, with TRBD1 matching over 9 bases. The V gene's germline CDR1 is SGHTS and CDR2 YDEGEE. CDR3 length: 16 amino acids. V lost 4 bases and J lost 3; bases outside the gene matches: 11. CDR3 sequence: CASSLGTGQGIYEQYF. In nucleotides, the CDR3 is TGTGCCAGCAGCCTGGGGACGGGACAGGGTATCTACGAGCAGTACTTC.

This sequence joins TRBV7-9 and TRBJ1-1; 11 bases align to TRBD1. The germline V gene encodes CDR1 SEHNR and CDR2 FQNEAQ (reference sequence). This CDR3 has 18 amino acids. V shed 0 bases, J shed 4 bases, and the junction held 10 bases outside the gene matches. In nucleotides, the CDR3 is TGTGCCAGCAGCTTAGCGACGCTCCGGGACAGGGGGACCACTGAAGCTTTCTTT. Protein product: CASSLATLRDRGTTEAFF. The variable domain in full, with the rest retrieved from reference TRBV7-9 and TRBJ1-1, is DTGVSQNPRHKITKRGQNVTFRCDPISEHNRLYWYRQTLGQGPEFLTYFQNEAQLEKSRLLSDRFSAERPKGSFSTLEIQRTEQGDSAMYLCASSLATLRDRGTTEAFFGQGTRLTVV.

J is TRBJ1-6 and V is TRBV7-9, with 9 bases matching TRBD1. The CDR3 totals 16 residues. Germline values: CDR1 SEHNR, CDR2 FQNEAQ (reference sequence). The V and J ends lost 6 bases and 7 bases, in that order; junction bases with no gene match: 10. The CDR3 DNA follows: TGTGCCAGCAGGAAGGTCCGGGACAGGGACAATTCACCCCTCCACTTT. Residues: CASRKVRDRDNSPLHF.

The V gene is TRBV2, the J gene TRBJ2-5; D not certain. V lost 4 bases and J 13 bases, leaving 13 bases between the germline ends. This CDR3 is built from 11 residues. The germline gives CDR1 SNHLY, CDR2 FYNNEI. CDR3 sequence: CASSVSQVGYF. The CDR3 nucleotides read TGTGCCAGCAGTGTCTCTCAGGTGGGGTACTTC.

The CDR3 nucleotides read TGTGCCTGGAGTGTGACTTTCGAGGCCGAGCAGTACTTC. Protein: CAWSVTFEAEQYF. This chain joins TRBV30 and TRBJ2-7, with D uncertain. Per the germline V gene, CDR1 is GTSNPN and CDR2 is SVGIG (reference sequence). This CDR3 comprises 13 residues. Trimming took off 0 bases at V and 6 bases at J, with 12 bases between the two ends.

The chain carries TRBV30 and TRBJ2-7; D remains ambiguous. Per germline, CDR1 GTSNPN and CDR2 SVGIG (reference sequence). The CDR3 runs to 12 residues. Trimming shortened V by 3 bases and J by 5 bases, and 11 bases separated the two germline ends. CDR3 DNA: TGTGCCTGGAGCGCCCCAGGAAACGAGCAGTACTTC. It yields the protein CAWSAPGNEQYF.

This clone was recorded only once. The chain couples TRBV19 to TRBJ2-1; 11 bases align to TRBD2. The J segment lost 6 bases and the V segment lost 4 bases, leaving 5 bases of the junction unmatched. Germline V gene sequence: CDR1 LNHDA, CDR2 SQIVND (reference sequence). There are 15 residues in the CDR3. The chain's CDR3 is CASSNSGGAGNEQFF. Written as DNA, the CDR3 is TGTGCCAGTAGTAATAGCGGGGGGGCAGGCAATGAGCAGTTCTTC.

In its sample, this clone was seen a few times. This chain links TRBV7-2 with TRBJ2-3; 8 bases match TRBD2. J was trimmed by 3 bases and V by 5 bases; bases with no gene match: 10. This CDR3 has 16 amino acids. CDR1 is SGHTA, CDR2 FQGNSA, per germline. DNA for the CDR3: TGTGCCAGCAGCCCCACCGGGACTAGTCGGACAGATACGCAGTATTTT. Amino acids: CASSPTGTSRTDTQYF.

The chain recombines TRBV15 with TRBJ1-5; no firm D call. The germline CDR1 and CDR2 sequences are LNHNV and YYDKDF (reference sequence). Trimming took off 6 bases at V and 1 base at J, with 7 bases between the two ends. This CDR3 has 13 amino acids. The CDR3 nucleotides read TGTGCCACCAGTACAGAAAGCAATCAGCCCCAGCATTTT. It is translated as CATSTESNQPQHF.

The V call is TRBV5-1, the J call TRBJ1-1; D remains ambiguous. Trimming shortened V by 2 bases and J by 0 bases, and 8 bases separated the two germline ends. The CDR3 sequence is 14 residues long. Per the germline V gene, CDR1 is SGHRS and CDR2 is YFSETQ. The CDR3 region has the DNA TGCGCCAGCAGCTTATACAGCTTGAACACTGAAGCTTTCTTT. Translated, it gives CASSLYSLNTEAFF.

The chain joins TRBV2 to TRBJ1-4; TRBD1 might be the D (6 bases). The CDR3 loop spans 17 amino acids. V was clipped by 7 bases and J by 3 bases, with 21 bases between them. Germline values: CDR1 SNHLY, CDR2 FYNNEI. In DNA, the CDR3 is TGTGCCAGCAATATAATACAGGGAATGACGGCTAATGAAAAACTGTTTTTT. Translating gives CASNIIQGMTANEKLFF.

The rearrangement uses TRBV7-9 and TRBJ1-5; 8 bases line up with TRBD1. This CDR3 has 18 amino acids. The V gene end was trimmed by 4 bases and the J gene end by 4 bases; junction bases not matched to a gene: 15. In germline, CDR1 is SEHNR, CDR2 FQNEAQ (reference sequence). The CDR3 region is CASSSHTGGGHRNQPQHF. CDR3 DNA: TGTGCCAGCAGCTCGCACACAGGGGGAGGCCATCGGAATCAGCCCCAGCATTTT.

CDR3 region: CASSIPGDRGAYEQYF. The CDR3 coding sequence is TGTGCCAGTAGTATACCAGGGGACAGGGGCGCCTACGAGCAGTACTTC. The chain employs TRBV19 and TRBJ2-7; 10 bases are a match to TRBD1. CDR1 and CDR2 from the germline V gene are LNHDA and SQIVND (reference sequence). J lost 2 bases, V lost 2 bases, and 6 bases had no gene match. CDR3 length: 16 residues.

The chain carries TRBV5-1 and TRBJ1-2; D is ambiguous. CDR3 length equals 13 residues. Between the trimmed V and J ends, which lost 4 bases and 3 bases, there was a span of 10 bases. Looked up from germline, CDR1 is SGHRS and CDR2 is YFSETQ. The CDR3 spells CASSHTQDYGYTF. The CDR3, as DNA: TGCGCCAGCAGCCATACTCAGGACTATGGCTACACCTTC.

The chain combines TRBV4-3 with TRBJ1-2, with TRBD1 matching over 7 bases. CDR1 LGHNA and CDR2 YSLEER come from the germline V gene. Trimming took 2 bases from V and 4 from J; bases not matched to a gene: 7. This CDR3 spans 15 amino acids. CDR3: CASSQRKTGLYGYTF. For the CDR3, the DNA is TGCGCCAGCAGCCAAAGAAAGACAGGGCTCTATGGCTACACCTTC.

V is TRBV2 and J is TRBJ1-1; the D is unclear. CDR1 is SNHLY and CDR2 is FYNNEI in the germline V gene. CDR3 length: 13 residues. The V end was cut by 8 bases, the J end by 1 base, with 11 bases between. CDR3 coding DNA: TGTGCCAGCGGTGTTGGCAGGAACACTGAAGCTTTCTTT. Translated: CASGVGRNTEAFF.

In DNA form, the CDR3 reads TGTGCCAGCAGTTATGGAGACGGAAACTATGGCTACACCTTC. It codes for CASSYGDGNYGYTF. This chain connects TRBV25-1 to TRBJ1-2; D gene unclear. The germline V and J ends were trimmed by 5 bases and 2 bases, with 12 bases remaining between them. The germline V gene encodes CDR1 MGHDK and CDR2 SYGVNS. The CDR3 has 14 residues.

The rearrangement uses TRBV7-8 and TRBJ1-1; 7 nucleotides align to TRBD1. With 5 bases clipped from V and 3 bases from J, the junction kept 9 bases outside the gene matches. Germline CDR1 SGHVS, CDR2 FQNEAQ. The CDR3 extends over 15 amino acids. CDR3 protein: CASSRPRQGHTEAFF. The CDR3 DNA reads as TGTGCCAGCAGCCGCCCCCGACAGGGCCACACTGAAGCTTTCTTT.

This clone appeared a single time. The rearrangement uses TRBV10-1 and TRBJ2-2; D not resolved. This CDR3 comprises 15 residues. Trimming took 3 bases from V and 3 from J, leaving 11 bases between them. Germline V gene sequence: CDR1 WNHNN, CDR2 SYGVQD (reference sequence). CDR3 loop: CASSDLGRDTGELFF. The CDR3 nucleotides read TGCGCCAGCAGTGATTTGGGCAGAGACACCGGGGAGCTGTTTTTT.

J is TRBJ1-5 and V is TRBV10-3; no clear D. Per germline, CDR1 ENHRY and CDR2 SYGVKD. The CDR3 sequence is 13 residues long. The ends were cut back, 2 bases at V and 11 bases at J, with 13 bases in the middle. The CDR3 here is CAISEEGPEAQHF. In DNA form, the CDR3 reads TGTGCCATCAGTGAGGAGGGTCCCGAAGCCCAGCATTTT.